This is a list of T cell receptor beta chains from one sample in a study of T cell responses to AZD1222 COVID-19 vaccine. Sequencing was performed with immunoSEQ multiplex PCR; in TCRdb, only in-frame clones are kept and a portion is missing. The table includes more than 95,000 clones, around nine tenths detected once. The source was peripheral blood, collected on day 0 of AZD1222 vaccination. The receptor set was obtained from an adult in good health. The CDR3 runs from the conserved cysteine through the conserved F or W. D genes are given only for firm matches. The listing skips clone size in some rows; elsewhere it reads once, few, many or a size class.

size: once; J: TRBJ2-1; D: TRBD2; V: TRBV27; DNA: TGTGCCAGCAGTTTCTCCGGACTAGCGGCCTACAATGAGCAGTTCTTC; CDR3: CASSFSGLAAYNEQFF
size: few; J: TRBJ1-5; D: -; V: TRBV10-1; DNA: TGCGCCAGCTCGGAGGGGACGGGTCAGCCCCAGCATTTT; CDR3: CASSEGTGQPQHF
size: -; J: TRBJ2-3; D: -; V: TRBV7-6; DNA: TGTGCCAGCAGCCCCTGGACAGACTCCCCAAATACGCAGTATTTT; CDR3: CASSPWTDSPNTQYF
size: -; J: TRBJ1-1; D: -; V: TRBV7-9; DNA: TGTGCCAGCAGCTTGGACGGTTACACTGAAGCTTTCTTT; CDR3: CASSLDGYTEAFF
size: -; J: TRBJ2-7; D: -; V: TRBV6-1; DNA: TGTGCCAGCAGTGAAGCGCCGGACAGCAACTACGAGCAGTACTTC; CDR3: CASSEAPDSNYEQYF
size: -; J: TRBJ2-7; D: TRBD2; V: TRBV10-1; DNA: TGCGCCAGCAGTGAGTCTGGGGGAGCGGGGGAGCAGTACTTC; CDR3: CASSESGGAGEQYF
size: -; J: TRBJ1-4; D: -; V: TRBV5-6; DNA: TGTGCCAGCAGCTTCCAGAGAAATGAAAAACTGTTTTTT; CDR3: CASSFQRNEKLFF
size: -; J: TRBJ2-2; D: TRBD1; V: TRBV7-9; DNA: TGTGCCAGCAGCCCCAGGCTAGGGGGCCCGAACACCGGGGAGCTGTTTTTT; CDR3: CASSPRLGGPNTGELFF
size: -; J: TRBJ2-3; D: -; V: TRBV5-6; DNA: TGTGCCAGCAGCTTGTACCTCTTCACAGATACGCAGTATTTT; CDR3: CASSLYLFTDTQYF
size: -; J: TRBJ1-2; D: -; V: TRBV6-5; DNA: TGTGCCAGCAGTCCCCGGGAGGCTCGGGATGGCTACACCTTC; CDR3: CASSPREARDGYTF
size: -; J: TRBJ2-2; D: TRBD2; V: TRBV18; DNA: TGTGCCAGCTCACCCGGCGGGAGAGGCACCGGGGAGCTGTTTTTT; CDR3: CASSPGGRGTGELFF
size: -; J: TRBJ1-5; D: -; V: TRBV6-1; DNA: TGTGCCAGCAGTGAAGGGAGGGGCCGACTGAATCAGCCCCAGCATTTT; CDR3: CASSEGRGRLNQPQHF
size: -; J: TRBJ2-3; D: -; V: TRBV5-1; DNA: TGCGCCAGCAGCTTGCAGGGGAGCACAGATACGCAGTATTTT; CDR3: CASSLQGSTDTQYF
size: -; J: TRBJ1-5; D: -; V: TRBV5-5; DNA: TGTGCCAGCAGCCCATCTCGGGGCGAGCCCCAGCATTTT; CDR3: CASSPSRGEPQHF
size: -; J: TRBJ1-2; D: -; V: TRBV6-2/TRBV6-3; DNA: TGTGCCAGCAGTACCTCAGGAACCAACTATGGCTACACCTTC; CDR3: CASSTSGTNYGYTF
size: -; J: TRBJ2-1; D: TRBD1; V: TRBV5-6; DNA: TGTGCCAGCAACCCAGGGGGAAAGATACGCAATGAGCAGTTCTTC; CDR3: CASNPGGKIRNEQFF
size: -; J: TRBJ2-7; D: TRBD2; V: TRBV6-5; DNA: TGTGCCAGCAGTTCCGGGACTAGCGGTTCCTACGAGCAGTACTTC; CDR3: CASSSGTSGSYEQYF
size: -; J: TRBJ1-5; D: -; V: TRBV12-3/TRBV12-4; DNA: TGTGCCAGCAGTTTAGCGCTACATCAGCCCCAGCATTTT; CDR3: CASSLALHQPQHF
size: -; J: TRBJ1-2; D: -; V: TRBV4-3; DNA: TGCGCCAGCAGCCAAGTGGGGGGCGCAGGCTATGGCTACACCTTC; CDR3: CASSQVGGAGYGYTF
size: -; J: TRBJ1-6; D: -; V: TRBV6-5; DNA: TGTGCCAGCAGTTACACCCGGGGGAATTCACCCCTCCACTTT; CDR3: CASSYTRGNSPLHF
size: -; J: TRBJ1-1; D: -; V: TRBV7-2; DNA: TGTGCCAGCAGCCCCCGACGGGACACTGAAGCTTTCTTT; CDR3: CASSPRRDTEAFF
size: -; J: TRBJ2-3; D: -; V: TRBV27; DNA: TGTGCCAGCAGTTTATGGGGTCGGGATACGCAGTATTTT; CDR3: CASSLWGRDTQYF
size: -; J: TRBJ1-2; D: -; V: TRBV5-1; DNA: TGCGCCAGCAGCTTGGCCGGGAATTCTAACTATGGCTACACCTTC; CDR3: CASSLAGNSNYGYTF
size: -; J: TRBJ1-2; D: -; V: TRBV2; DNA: TGTGCCAGCAGTGGGCCAGTCTATGGCTACACCTTC; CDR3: CASSGPVYGYTF
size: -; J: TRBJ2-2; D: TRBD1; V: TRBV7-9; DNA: TGTGCCAGCAGCCGAACGACAGGGCTCAACACCGGGGAGCTGTTTTTT; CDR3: CASSRTTGLNTGELFF
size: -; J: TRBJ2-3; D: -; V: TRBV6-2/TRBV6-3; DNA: TGTGCCAGCAGTTACGGCCCCTCTAGCACAGATACGCAGTATTTT; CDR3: CASSYGPSSTDTQYF
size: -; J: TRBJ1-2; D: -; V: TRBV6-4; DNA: TGTGCCAGCAGTGACACTCCCGGAGGGAACTATGGCTACACCTTC; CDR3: CASSDTPGGNYGYTF
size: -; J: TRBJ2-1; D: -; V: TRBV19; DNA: TGTGCCAGTAGTAAAGCGGGTAACTCCTACAATGAGCAGTTCTTC; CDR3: CASSKAGNSYNEQFF
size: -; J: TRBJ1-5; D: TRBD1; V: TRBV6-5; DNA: TGTGCCAGCAGCCCCGGGACAGGCAATCAGCCCCAGCATTTT; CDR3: CASSPGTGNQPQHF
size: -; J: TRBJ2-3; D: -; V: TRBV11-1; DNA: TGTGCCAGCAGCTTCGGGGATACGCAGTATTTT; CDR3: CASSFGDTQYF
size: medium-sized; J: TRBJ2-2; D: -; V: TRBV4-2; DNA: TGTGCCAGCAGCCCCCTAGTGGGAGTACACACCGGGGAGCTGTTTTTT; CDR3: CASSPLVGVHTGELFF
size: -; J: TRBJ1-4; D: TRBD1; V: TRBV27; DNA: TGTGCCAGCCGGGGGCTCGAGGGGGCCACCTTCGAAAAACTGTTTTTT; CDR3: CASRGLEGATFEKLFF
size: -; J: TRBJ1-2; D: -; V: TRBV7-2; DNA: TGTGCCAGCAGCTTAGGTGGTCCGGAAAACTATGGCTACACCTTC; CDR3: CASSLGGPENYGYTF
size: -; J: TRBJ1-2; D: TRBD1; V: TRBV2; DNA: TGTGCCAGCAGTGAAATTACAGGGGGCCATGGCTACACCTTC; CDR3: CASSEITGGHGYTF
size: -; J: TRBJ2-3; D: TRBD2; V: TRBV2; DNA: TGTGCCAGCAGCGGGTTCCGGGGGGGCTCTAATACGCAGTATTTT; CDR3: CASSGFRGGSNTQYF
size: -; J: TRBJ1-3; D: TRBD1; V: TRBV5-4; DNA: TGTGCCAGCAGCTTGTTTACCGGGACAGGTGAAACCACCATATATTTT; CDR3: CASSLFTGTGETTIYF
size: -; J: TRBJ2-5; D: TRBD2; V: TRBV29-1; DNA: TGCAGCGTCGGGAGGGCTCAAGAGACCCAGTACTTC; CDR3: CSVGRAQETQYF
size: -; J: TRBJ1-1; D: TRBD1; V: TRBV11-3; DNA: TGTGCCAGCAGCCACGTGGGGACAGGAGATAACACTGAAGCTTTCTTT; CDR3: CASSHVGTGDNTEAFF
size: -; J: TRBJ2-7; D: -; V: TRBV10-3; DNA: TGTGCCATCAGTGAGTCGATAGGGTCGACCTACGAGCAGTACTTC; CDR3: CAISESIGSTYEQYF
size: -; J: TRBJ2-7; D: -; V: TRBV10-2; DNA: TGCGCCAGCACAAGCAGGGGCTACGAGCAGTACTTC; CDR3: CASTSRGYEQYF
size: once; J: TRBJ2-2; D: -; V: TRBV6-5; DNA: TGTGCCAGCAGTTACGCGGGGCCTCGCGGCACCGGGGAGCTGTTTTTT; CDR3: CASSYAGPRGTGELFF
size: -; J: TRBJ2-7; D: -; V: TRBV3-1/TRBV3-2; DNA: TGTGCCAGCAGCCAAGAAAGGGGATGGACTGGCGAGCAGTACTTC; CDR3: CASSQERGWTGEQYF
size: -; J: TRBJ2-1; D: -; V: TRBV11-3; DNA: TGTGCCAGCAGCTCCGTGGCGGACTCCTACAATGAGCAGTTCTTC; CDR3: CASSSVADSYNEQFF
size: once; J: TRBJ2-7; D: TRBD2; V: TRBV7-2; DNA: TGTGCCAGCAGCCCGGGACTAGGATTCTACGAGCAGTACTTC; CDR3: CASSPGLGFYEQYF
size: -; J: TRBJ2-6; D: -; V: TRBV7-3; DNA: TGTGCCAGCAGCCCAAGGGGGGGGCCTTCTGGGGCCAACGTCCTGACTTTC; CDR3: CASSPRGGPSGANVLTF
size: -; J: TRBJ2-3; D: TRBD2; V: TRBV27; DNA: TGTGCCAGCAGCTTCACCTCTAGCGGGACAGATACGCAGTATTTT; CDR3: CASSFTSSGTDTQYF